The entry below gives a single TCR beta chain sequence along with its context. The antigen is undetermined. With 60 Vbeta and 13 Jbeta primers, the PCR was carried out. The repertoire was sequenced with immunoSEQ multiplex PCR; TCRdb's copy has only in-frame clones and lacks some. The table lists 45,000 to 60,000 clones, with around 7.1% in the top ten. This specimen belongs to a study of cytomegalovirus exposure and HLA in healthy donors. Findings and caveats of the study: Later analysis associated a missense DCLRE1C variant with TCR beta V- and J-gene trimming.

The V end lost 2 bases, the J end lost 2 bases, and 9 bases lay between the germline ends. CDR3 size: 14 residues. Germline V gene sequence: CDR1 SGHTA, CDR2 FQGTGA. The receptor was isolated from a woman in her thirties or forties in good health and CMV-seronegative. Sequenced sample: PBMCs. This rearrangement joins TRBV7-3 to TRBJ2-5, with D perhaps TRBD2 (7 bases). In DNA, the CDR3 is TGTGCCAGCAGCTTACGGGGGGCACAAGAGACCCAGTACTTC. This gives the protein CASSLRGAQETQYF.